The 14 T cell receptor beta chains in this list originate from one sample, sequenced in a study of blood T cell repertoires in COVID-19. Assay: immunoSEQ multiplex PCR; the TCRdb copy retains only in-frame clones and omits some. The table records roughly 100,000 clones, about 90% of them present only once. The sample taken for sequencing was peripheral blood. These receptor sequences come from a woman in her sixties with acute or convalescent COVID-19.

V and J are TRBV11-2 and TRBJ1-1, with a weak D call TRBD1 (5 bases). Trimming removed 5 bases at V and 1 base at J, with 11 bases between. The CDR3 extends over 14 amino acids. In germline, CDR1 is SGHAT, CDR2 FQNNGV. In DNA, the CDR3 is TGTGCCAGCAGCAAAGCCCAGGGGAACACTGAAGCTTTCTTT. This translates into CASSKAQGNTEAFF.

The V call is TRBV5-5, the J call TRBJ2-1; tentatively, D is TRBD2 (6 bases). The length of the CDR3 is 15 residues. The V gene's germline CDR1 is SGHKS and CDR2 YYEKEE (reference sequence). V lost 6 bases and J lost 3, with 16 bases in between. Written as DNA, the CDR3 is TGTGCCAGCACCCCCAGTGATAGCGGCTACAATGAGCAGTTCTTC. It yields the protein CASTPSDSGYNEQFF.

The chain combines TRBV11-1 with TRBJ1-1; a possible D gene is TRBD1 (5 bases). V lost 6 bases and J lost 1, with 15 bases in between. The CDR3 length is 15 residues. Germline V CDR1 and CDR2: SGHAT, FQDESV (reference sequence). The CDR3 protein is CASRRPQGANTEAFF. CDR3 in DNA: TGTGCCAGCAGGCGACCTCAGGGCGCGAACACTGAAGCTTTCTTT.

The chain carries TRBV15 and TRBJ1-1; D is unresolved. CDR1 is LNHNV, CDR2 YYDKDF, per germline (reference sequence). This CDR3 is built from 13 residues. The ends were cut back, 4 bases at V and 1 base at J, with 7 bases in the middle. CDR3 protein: CATSTLSNTEAFF. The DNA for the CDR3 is TGTGCCACCAGCACACTTTCGAACACTGAAGCTTTCTTT.

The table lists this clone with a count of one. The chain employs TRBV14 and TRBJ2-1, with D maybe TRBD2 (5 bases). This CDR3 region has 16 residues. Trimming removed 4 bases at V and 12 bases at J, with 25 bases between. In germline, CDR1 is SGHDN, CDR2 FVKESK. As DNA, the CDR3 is TGTGCCAGCAGCCTGAAACGGGATCAATTCCAGCTGGGGCAGTTCTTC. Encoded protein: CASSLKRDQFQLGQFF.

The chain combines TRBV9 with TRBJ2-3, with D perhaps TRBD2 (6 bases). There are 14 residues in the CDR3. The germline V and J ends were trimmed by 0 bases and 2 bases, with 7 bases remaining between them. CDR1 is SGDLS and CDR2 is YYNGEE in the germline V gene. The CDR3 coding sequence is TGTGCCAGCAGCGTAGGGACTAACACAGATACGCAGTATTTT. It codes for CASSVGTNTDTQYF.

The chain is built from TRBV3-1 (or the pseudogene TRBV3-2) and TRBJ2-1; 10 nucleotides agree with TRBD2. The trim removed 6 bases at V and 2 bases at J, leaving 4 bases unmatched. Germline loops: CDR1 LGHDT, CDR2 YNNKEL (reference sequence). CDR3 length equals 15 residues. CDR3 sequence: CASSLTSGTYNEQFF. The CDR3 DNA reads TGTGCCAGCAGTTTAACTAGCGGGACCTACAATGAGCAGTTCTTC.

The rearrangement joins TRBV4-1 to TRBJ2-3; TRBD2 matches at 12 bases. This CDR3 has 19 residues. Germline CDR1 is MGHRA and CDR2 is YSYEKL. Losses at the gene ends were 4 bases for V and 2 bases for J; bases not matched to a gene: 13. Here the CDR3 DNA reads TGCGCCAGCAGCCTCGGACTAGCGGGGCCCGTCCCACTCACAGATACGCAGTATTTT. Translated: CASSLGLAGPVPLTDTQYF.

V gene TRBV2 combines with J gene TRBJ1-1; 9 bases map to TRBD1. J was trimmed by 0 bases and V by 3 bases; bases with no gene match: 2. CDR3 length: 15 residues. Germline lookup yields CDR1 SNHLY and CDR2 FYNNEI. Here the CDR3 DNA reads TGTGCCAGCAGTGACGGGACAGGGATGAACACTGAAGCTTTCTTT. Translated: CASSDGTGMNTEAFF. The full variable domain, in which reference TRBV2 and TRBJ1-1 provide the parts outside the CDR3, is EPEVTQTPSHQVTQMGQEVILRCVPISNHLYFYWYRQILGQKVEFLVSFYNNEISEKSEIFDDQFSVERPDGSNFTLKIRSTKLEDSAMYFCASSDGTGMNTEAFFGQGTRLTVV.

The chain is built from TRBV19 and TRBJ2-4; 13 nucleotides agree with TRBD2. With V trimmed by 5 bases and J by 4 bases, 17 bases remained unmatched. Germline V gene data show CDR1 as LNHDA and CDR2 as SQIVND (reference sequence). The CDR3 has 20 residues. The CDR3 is CASSVRPGLAGLGLKNIQYF. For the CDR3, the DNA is TGTGCCAGTAGTGTGAGACCGGGACTAGCGGGATTGGGGTTAAAAAACATTCAGTACTTC.

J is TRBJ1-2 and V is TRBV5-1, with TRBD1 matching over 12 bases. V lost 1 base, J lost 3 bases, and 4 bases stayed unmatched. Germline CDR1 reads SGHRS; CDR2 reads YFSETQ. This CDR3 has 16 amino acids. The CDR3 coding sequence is TGCGCCAGCAGCTTGACCGGGACAGGGGGCGACTATGGCTACACCTTC. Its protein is CASSLTGTGGDYGYTF. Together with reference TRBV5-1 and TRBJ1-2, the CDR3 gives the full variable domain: KAGVTQTPRYLIKTRGQQVTLSCSPISGHRSVSWYQQTPGQGLQFLFEYFSETQRNKGNFPGRFSGRQFSNSRSEMNVSTLELGDSALYLCASSLTGTGGDYGYTFGSGTRLTVV.

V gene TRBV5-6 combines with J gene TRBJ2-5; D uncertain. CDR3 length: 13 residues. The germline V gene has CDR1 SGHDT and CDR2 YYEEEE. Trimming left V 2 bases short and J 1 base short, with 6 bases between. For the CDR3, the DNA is TGTGCCAGCAGCTTTTCCTCCCAAGAGACCCAGTACTTC. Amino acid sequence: CASSFSSQETQYF.

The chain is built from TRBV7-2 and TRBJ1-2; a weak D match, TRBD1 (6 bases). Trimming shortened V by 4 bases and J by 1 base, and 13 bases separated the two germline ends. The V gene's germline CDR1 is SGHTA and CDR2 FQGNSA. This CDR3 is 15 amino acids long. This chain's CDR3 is CASSWNRVDNYGYTF. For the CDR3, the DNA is TGTGCCAGCAGCTGGAACAGGGTAGATAACTATGGCTACACCTTC. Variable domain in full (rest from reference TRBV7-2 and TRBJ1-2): GAGVSQSPSNKVTEKGKDVELRCDPISGHTALYWYRQSLGQGLEFLIYFQGNSAPDKSGLPSDRFSAERTGGSVSTLTIQRTQQEDSAVYLCASSWNRVDNYGYTFGSGTRLTVV.

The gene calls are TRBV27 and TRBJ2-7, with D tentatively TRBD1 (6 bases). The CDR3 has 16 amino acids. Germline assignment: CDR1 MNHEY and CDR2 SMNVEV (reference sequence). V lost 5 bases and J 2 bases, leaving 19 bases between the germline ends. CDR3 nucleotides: TGTGCCAGCAGTCCGTCCCTAGGGGGAGCTACCTACGAGCAGTACTTC. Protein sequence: CASSPSLGGATYEQYF.